Following are 23 T cell receptor beta chains from one sample sequenced in a study of T cell repertoires in cytomegalovirus infection. TCRdb processed the reads anew with MiXCR; each CDR3 protein has one entry. Of 490,000 or so distinct CDR3 sequences listed, approximately 10% were seen once; the top ten hold 9.5% to 13%. The material sequenced was PBMCs. These receptors came from a human donor in good health (CMV status not recorded). Some clones in this sample may be carry-over from other donors' samples.

In this sample, this clonotype turned up a few times. This chain links TRBV5-1 with TRBJ2-5; 8 bases agree with TRBD1. The CDR3 extends over 14 amino acids. Germline values: CDR1 SGHRS, CDR2 YFSETQ. The ends lost 4 bases at V and 4 bases at J; junction bases unmatched: 6. The CDR3: CASSPTGVAETQYF. The CDR3, as DNA: TGCGCCAGCAGCCCGACAGGGGTGGCAGAGACCCAGTACTTC.

This clonotype was counted only a few times. J is TRBJ2-4 and V is TRBV9, with D unclear. The CDR3 length is 13 residues. Germline loops: CDR1 SGDLS, CDR2 YYNGEE. Trimming shortened V by 7 bases and J by 1 base, and 9 bases separated the two germline ends. CDR3 in amino acids: CASGPAAKNIQYF. The CDR3 coding sequence is TGTGCCAGCGGTCCGGCGGCCAAAAACATTCAGTACTTC.

The table lists this clonotype with many counts. The CDR3 DNA is TGTGCCAGCAGCTTAAACCTAGCGGGGGGGGATACAGATACGCAGTATTTT. This encodes CASSLNLAGGDTDTQYF. The chain carries TRBV7-2 and TRBJ2-3, with 12 bases matching TRBD2. The germline gives CDR1 SGHTA, CDR2 FQGNSA. V gave up 2 bases and J gave up 3 bases; unmatched junction bases: 6. The CDR3 covers 17 residues.

Concerning this clonotype: It may be a read error: a sequence one base away is much more abundant. This chain links TRBV6-8 with TRBJ1-2; the match to TRBD1 covers 9 bases. The V and J ends lost 10 bases and 6 bases, in that order; junction bases with no gene match: 12. This CDR3 spans 14 amino acids. Looked up from germline, CDR1 is MNHGY and CDR2 is SAAAGT. The CDR3 coding sequence is TGTGCCAACAGACCACAGGGGGCGCCGGATGGCTACACCTTC. This translates into CANRPQGAPDGYTF.

This clonotype was observed many times. The chain combines TRBV7-3 with TRBJ2-1; 7 nucleotides align to TRBD2. The ends lost 0 bases at V and 5 bases at J; junction bases unmatched: 4. Per the germline V gene, CDR1 is SGHTA and CDR2 is FQGTGA. This CDR3 is 15 amino acids long. The chain's CDR3 is CASSLTPGRDNEQFF. CDR3 sequence (DNA): TGTGCCAGCAGCTTAACCCCGGGGAGGGACAATGAGCAGTTCTTC.

This chain joins TRBV27 and TRBJ2-3; unclear D gene. CDR3 length: 15 amino acids. V was shortened by 2 bases and J by 5 bases, with 14 bases between the two germline ends. CDR1 and CDR2 (germline): MNHEY, SMNVEV (reference sequence). CDR3 residues: CASSLGPGEGDTQYF. CDR3 in DNA: TGTGCCAGCAGTTTAGGGCCCGGAGAAGGAGATACGCAGTATTTT.

The genes are TRBV24-1 and TRBJ2-7; 9 bases are shared with TRBD1. The CDR3 totals 13 residues. The germline CDR1 and CDR2 sequences are KGHDR and SFDVKD. Trimming cost V 4 bases and J 5 bases; bases outside gene matches: 2. As DNA, the CDR3 is TGTGCCACCAGTGAAGGGACAGGGAACGAGCAGTACTTC. It specifies CATSEGTGNEQYF.

The sample holds many counts of this clonotype. This chain uses TRBV6-6 with TRBJ1-2; tentatively, D is TRBD1 (5 bases). V lost 5 bases to trimming and J lost 5 bases, with 12 bases between them. CDR3 length: 13 amino acids. The germline V gene has CDR1 MNHNY and CDR2 SVGAGI (reference sequence). CDR3: CASSPRDVYGYTF. In DNA form, the CDR3 reads TGTGCCAGCAGTCCCCGGGACGTGTATGGCTACACCTTC.

This clonotype showed up many times. This rearrangement joins TRBV7-3 to TRBJ1-1; D possibly corresponds to TRBD1 (5 bases). Trimming cost V 2 bases and J 11 bases, with 12 bases left between them. CDR1 and CDR2 (germline): SGHTA, FQGTGA. The CDR3 sequence is 12 residues long. For the CDR3, the DNA is TGTGCCAGCAGCTTAGCTGGCGGGGACGCTTTCTTT. Amino acids: CASSLAGGDAFF. Drawing the rest from reference TRBV7-3 and TRBJ1-1, the complete variable domain is GAGVSQTPSNKVTEKGKYVELRCDPISGHTALYWYRQSLGQGPEFLIYFQGTGAADDSGLPNDRFFAVRPEGSVSTLKIQRTERGDSAVYLCASSLAGGDAFFGQGTRLTVV.

This clonotype appeared many times. This chain connects TRBV6-5 to TRBJ1-1; D perhaps matches TRBD1 (5 bases). This CDR3 comprises 15 residues. Germline V gene lookup returns CDR1 MNHEY and CDR2 SVGAGI. Trimming took off 7 bases at V and 1 base at J, with 16 bases between the two ends. Here the CDR3 reads CASKGSDGTNTEAFF. As DNA, the CDR3 is TGTGCCAGCAAAGGGTCCGACGGGACGAACACTGAAGCTTTCTTT.

This clonotype was detected a few times. The chain uses TRBV20-1 and TRBJ1-5; 10 nucleotides agree with TRBD1. V shed 2 bases and J 4 bases; nucleotides not matched to a gene: 5. Germline loops: CDR1 DFQATT, CDR2 SNEGSKA (reference sequence). CDR3 length equals 15 residues. CDR3 DNA sequence: TGCAGTGCTAGATTAGGGGGACAGGGGAATCAGCCCCAGCATTTT. Translated, it gives CSARLGGQGNQPQHF.

This clonotype has ten or more counts. The chain is built from TRBV5-1 and TRBJ2-1; D possibly corresponds to TRBD2 (7 bases). The CDR3 totals 14 residues. Germline V gene sequence: CDR1 SGHRS, CDR2 YFSETQ. Between the trimmed V and J ends, which lost 4 bases and 8 bases, there was a span of 16 bases. Here the CDR3 DNA reads TGCGCCAGCAGCCCGGGGGGCCCCCAGGATGAGCAGTTCTTC. This translates into CASSPGGPQDEQFF.

This clonotype was seen repeatedly, ten times or more. V and J are TRBV7-9 and TRBJ2-2; possible D gene TRBD2, 5 bases. Germline lookup yields CDR1 SEHNR and CDR2 FQNEAQ (reference sequence). The V gene lost 0 bases and the J gene lost 5 bases, with 7 bases spanning the gap. This CDR3 has 14 amino acids. The CDR3 DNA sequence: TGTGCCAGCAGCTTAGCGGGAGCGACCGGGGAGCTGTTTTTT. The encoded protein is CASSLAGATGELFF.

This chain connects TRBV15 to TRBJ1-5, with TRBD1 as a possible D gene (6 bases). Germline CDR1 LNHNV, CDR2 YYDKDF (reference sequence). Trimming shortened V by 7 bases and J by 9 bases, and 16 bases separated the two germline ends. The CDR3 runs to 13 residues. For the CDR3, the DNA is TGTGCCACCAACCGGGACAAAGAGGGGCCCCAGCATTTT. Protein sequence: CATNRDKEGPQHF. The complete variable domain, with remaining parts taken from reference TRBV15 and TRBJ1-5, reads DAMVIQNPRYQVTQFGKPVTLSCSQTLNHNVMYWYQQKSSQAPKLLFHYYDKDFNNEADTPDNFQSRRPNTSFCFLDIRSPGLGDTAMYLCATNRDKEGPQHFGDGTRLSIL.

CDR3 nucleotide sequence: TGTGCCAGCAGCTTAATCTTTCAGGGGAACACTGAAGCTTTCTTT. Translating it yields CASSLIFQGNTEAFF. The chain uses TRBV11-2 and TRBJ1-1; weak D call: TRBD1 (5 bases). Looked up from germline, CDR1 is SGHAT and CDR2 is FQNNGV. V lost 2 bases, J lost 1 base, and 11 bases lay in between. The CDR3 consists of 15 residues.

There are a few counts of this clonotype. This chain uses TRBV12-3 or TRBV12-4 with TRBJ2-2, with a possible D match to TRBD2 (6 bases). V lost 3 bases and J 4 bases, leaving 12 bases between the germline ends. CDR3 length: 15 amino acids. CDR3 sequence reads: CASSFVGSLTGELFF. CDR3 coding DNA: TGTGCCAGCAGTTTTGTCGGGAGTCTCACCGGGGAGCTGTTTTTT.

Regarding this clonotype: With a much larger clone just one base away, this may be a read error. Since the CDR3 does not end with the conserved phenylalanine or tryptophan, this likely comes from a read error. The chain is built from TRBV15 and TRBJ2-2; D is uncertain. The CDR3 extends over 13 amino acids. Germline CDR1 reads LNHNV; CDR2 reads YYDKDF (reference sequence). V dropped 0 bases and J dropped 6 bases, with 5 bases sitting between them. CDR3 region: CATSRDRAGELFL. The DNA of the CDR3 is TGTGCCACCAGCAGAGATCGGGCCGGGGAGCTGTTTTTA.

This clonotype was seen at least ten times. The chain uses TRBV7-3 and TRBJ2-2; D perhaps matches TRBD2 (6 bases). Germline V gene data show CDR1 as SGHTA and CDR2 as FQGTGA. The CDR3 has 15 amino acids. Trimming took off 0 bases at V and 6 bases at J, with 11 bases between the two ends. The CDR3 here is CASSLTGGRSGELFF. The CDR3 region has the DNA TGTGCCAGCAGCTTAACAGGAGGGCGGTCCGGGGAGCTGTTTTTT.

This clonotype appeared many times. V and J are TRBV27 and TRBJ2-5; 11 bases are a match to TRBD1. CDR3 size: 14 residues. With 5 bases clipped from V and 4 bases from J, the junction kept 3 bases outside the gene matches. Germline CDR1 and CDR2: MNHEY and SMNVEV (reference sequence). The CDR3 DNA reads TGTGCCAGCAGTGCAGGGACAGGGGGAGAGACCCAGTACTTC. The encoded protein is CASSAGTGGETQYF.

This clonotype came up a few times. The chain has TRBV5-6 and TRBJ1-1; D is possibly TRBD1 (5 bases). Germline V gene lookup returns CDR1 SGHDT and CDR2 YYEEEE. The V end was cut by 0 bases, the J end by 7 bases, with 10 bases between. The CDR3 consists of 13 residues. The CDR3 nucleotides read TGTGCCAGCAGCTTGGAGACAGCGATTGAAGCTTTCTTT. Its translation: CASSLETAIEAFF.

The chain joins TRBV5-1 to TRBJ2-1; TRBD1 matches at 8 bases. This CDR3 region has 15 residues. V shed 3 bases, J shed 1 base, and the junction held 3 bases outside the gene matches. The germline CDR1 and CDR2 sequences are SGHRS and YFSETQ. This CDR3 is CASSSTGESYNEQFF. As DNA, the CDR3 is TGCGCCAGCAGCTCGACAGGGGAGTCCTACAATGAGCAGTTCTTC.

This clonotype was observed many times. The J gene is TRBJ2-3, the V gene TRBV28; 9 nucleotides align to TRBD2. The germline V gene has CDR1 MDHEN and CDR2 SYDVKM. The CDR3 consists of 17 residues. Unmatched junction bases numbered 11, after V lost 6 bases and J lost 1 base. The CDR3 DNA reads as TGTGCCAGCAGCCGCCTTGGGGCGGGAGGGGGCACAGATACGCAGTATTTT. As protein: CASSRLGAGGGTDTQYF.

The chain recombines TRBV24-1 with TRBJ2-2; TRBD2 might be the D (6 bases). The CDR3 sequence is 11 residues long. Germline CDR1 KGHDR, CDR2 SFDVKD. V was clipped by 9 bases and J by 7 bases, with 8 bases between them. The DNA for the CDR3 is TGTGCCACCCAGGAGGGCGGGGAGCTGTTTTTT. It specifies CATQEGGELFF.